These 27 T cell receptor beta chains were sequenced from one sample in a study of T cells in women clearing cervical HPV infection. Clones were read by immunoSEQ multiplex PCR, and TCRdb kept only the in-frame ones, dropping some. Recorded for this sample: about 33,000 clones. The sequenced sample consisted of blood buffy coat. The source is a woman between 18 and 70 years old with a cervical HPV16 infection that either progressed to CIN3+ or cleared (not recorded which).

Partial CDR3 DNA: TGCAGTGCTAGACTAGGACAGGGACGCGAG. Its protein product is CSARLGQGRE. The CDR3 in its entirety is CSARLGQGREQYF. V usage is TRBV20-1 and J usage is TRBJ2-7; 8 bases line up with TRBD1. The CDR3 end falls 3 residues outside the read, so it is completed with the germline J gene. Germline assignment: CDR1 DFQATT and CDR2 SNEGSKA (reference sequence). The CDR3 runs to 13 residues. Losses at the gene ends were 2 bases for V and 6 bases for J; bases not matched to a gene: 6.

On this clone itself: The read terminates 3 residues before the CDR3 end, so the remaining end is supplied by the germline J gene. V and J are TRBV19 and TRBJ1-2, with D hard to call. Germline CDR1 reads LNHDA; CDR2 reads SQIVND (reference sequence). The CDR3 extends over 15 amino acids. Trimming took 4 bases from V and 3 from J, leaving 15 bases between them. The CDR3 spells CASSKWAGPDYGYTF. The sequenced part of the CDR3 DNA is TGTGCCAGTAGTAAATGGGCAGGCCCGGACTATGGC.

Concerning this clone: With the read ending 3 residues before the CDR3 end, the germline J gene is used to fill in that end. This chain joins TRBV5-1 and TRBJ2-7; possibly TRBD1 or TRBD2 for D (5 bases each). This CDR3 spans 12 amino acids. V shed 1 base and J shed 6 bases, with 8 bases lying between them. CDR1 is SGHRS, CDR2 YFSETQ, per germline. CDR3 bases read: TGCGCCAGCAGCTTGTCAGGGAGCGAG. Protein product: CASSLSGSE. The complete CDR3 sequence is CASSLSGSEQYF.

Details on this clone: The read terminates 3 residues ahead of where the CDR3 ends, so the germline J gene completes it. The V and J genes are TRBV2 and TRBJ2-7, with 9 bases identical to TRBD2. This CDR3 is 14 amino acids long. Germline V lookup: CDR1 SNHLY, CDR2 FYNNEI. V lost 7 bases to trimming and J lost 4 bases; unmatched junction nucleotides: 8. This chain's CDR3 is CASKGRGGRYEQYF. Partial CDR3 DNA: TGTGCCAGCAAGGGGCGGGGGGGCCGATACGAG. The full variable domain, with the rest looked up from reference TRBV2 and TRBJ2-7, is EPEVTQTPSHQVTQMGQEVILRCVPISNHLYFYWYRQILGQKVEFLVSFYNNEISEKSEIFDDQFSVERPDGSNFTLKIRSTKLEDSAMYFCASKGRGGRYEQYFGPGTRLTVT.

Comments on this clone: From the germline J gene comes the end of the CDR3, since the read stops 3 residues before it. The chain links TRBV19 to TRBJ1-2; 9 bases agree with TRBD1. This CDR3 is built from 13 residues. The V gene's germline CDR1 is LNHDA and CDR2 SQIVND (reference sequence). CDR3 bases read: TGTGCCAGTCGGGACAGGGCCACCTACGAC. Its translation is CASRDRATYD. The entire CDR3 reads CASRDRATYDYTF.

Turning to this clone: Read coverage stops 3 residues before the CDR3 terminus; the germline J gene supplies the remainder. The V call is TRBV7-2, the J call TRBJ2-1; a weak D match, TRBD2 (7 bases). CDR3 size: 15 residues. Looked up from germline, CDR1 is SGHTA and CDR2 is FQGNSA. The V gene lost 2 bases and the J gene lost 7 bases, with 15 bases spanning the gap. CDR3 in amino acids: CASSLSGGAGNEQFF. The CDR3 DNA, read in part, is TGTGCCAGCAGCTTAAGTGGGGGGGCTGGTAATGAG.

Details on this clone: The read is 3 residues too short to cover the CDR3 end, so that end is filled in from the germline J gene. The V gene is TRBV12-3 or TRBV12-4, the J gene TRBJ2-4, with D possibly matching TRBD1 (6 bases). The length of the CDR3 is 14 residues. V shed 4 bases and J shed 7 bases, with 14 bases lying between them. The part of the CDR3 DNA that was read is TGTGCCAGCAGTTCTCCGGGACAAGGGAACATT. This sequence encodes CASSSPGQGNI. The complete CDR3 reads CASSSPGQGNIQYF.

Notes on this clone: The read is 3 residues too short to cover the CDR3 end, so that end is filled in from the germline J gene. V usage is TRBV5-1 and J usage is TRBJ2-7; no reliable D call. Trimming removed 4 bases at V and 3 bases at J, with 11 bases between. The CDR3 spans 13 residues. Germline CDR1 SGHRS, CDR2 YFSETQ. Here the CDR3 reads CASSVRQDYEQYF. The CDR3 DNA, read in part, is TGCGCCAGCAGCGTTAGGCAGGACTACGAG.

For this clone: The read terminates 3 residues ahead of where the CDR3 ends, so the germline J gene completes it. V is TRBV18 and J is TRBJ1-2; D possibly corresponds to TRBD1 (5 bases). Germline CDR1 reads KGHSH; CDR2 reads LQKENI. The CDR3 contains 14 residues. CDR3 sequence reads: CASSPPGTRDEYTF. The DNA read from the CDR3 is TGTGCCAGCTCACCCCCCGGGACTCGGGACGAA.

Regarding this clone: The CDR3 goes on 3 residues after the read ends, and that part is filled in from the germline J gene. The V gene is TRBV7-6, the J gene TRBJ2-1; no clear D gene. The CDR3 runs 13 residues. V lost 0 bases to trimming and J lost 5 bases, with 5 bases between them. Germline CDR1 SGHVS, CDR2 FNYEAQ. Incomplete CDR3 DNA: TGTGCCAGCAGCTTAGCGCTAAACAATGAG. Its protein product is CASSLALNNE. The CDR3, in full, reads CASSLALNNEQFF.

In the case of this clone: Read sequence stops 3 residues before the CDR3 end, and the germline J gene provides the missing end. V and J are TRBV18 and TRBJ1-2; 9 nucleotides match TRBD1. J was trimmed by 5 bases and V by 3 bases; bases with no gene match: 4. The CDR3 has 14 residues. Germline CDR1 KGHSH, CDR2 LQKENI. Incomplete CDR3 DNA: TGTGCCAGCTCACCGGGGACAGGGATTTATGGC. It is translated as CASSPGTGIYG. In full, the CDR3 is CASSPGTGIYGYTF.

Details on this clone: Read data end 3 residues before the CDR3 end; the end is taken from the germline J gene. V is TRBV7-2 and J is TRBJ1-1; D is unresolved. Germline CDR1 and CDR2: SGHTA and FQGNSA. V lost 1 base, J lost 7 bases, and 10 bases lay in between. This CDR3 is built from 13 residues. CDR3 residues: CASSLGPGNEAFF. Partial CDR3 DNA: TGTGCCAGCAGCTTAGGCCCGGGGAATGAA.

In the case of this clone: The read finishes 3 residues shy of the CDR3 end, and the germline J gene is used to complete it. The chain links TRBV6-2 or TRBV6-3 to TRBJ2-5, with 12 nucleotides matching TRBD2. CDR1 and CDR2 (germline): MNHEY, SVGEGT. The V and J ends lost 6 bases and 1 base, in that order; junction bases with no gene match: 9. This CDR3 has 17 residues. CDR3 in amino acids: CASRRLAGVLSQETQYF. The sequenced part of the CDR3 DNA is TGTGCCAGCAGACGACTAGCGGGGGTTTTGTCCCAAGAGACC.

Turning to this clone: The read falls 3 residues short of the CDR3 end, and the missing part is taken from the germline J gene. V is TRBV6-4 and J is TRBJ1-3, with 7 bases matching TRBD1. The CDR3 runs 14 residues. Germline assignment: CDR1 MRHNA and CDR2 SNTAGT. With V trimmed by 6 bases and J by 2 bases, 4 bases remained unmatched. The covered CDR3 bases are TGTGCCAGCAGGCGGACAGGAGCTGGAAACACC. Translating gives CASRRTGAGNT. The entire CDR3 is CASRRTGAGNTIYF.

Details on this clone: The read ends 3 residues before the CDR3 terminus; that terminus is restored from the germline J gene. This sequence joins TRBV5-1 and TRBJ2-5, with a tentative D call TRBD1 (6 bases). The CDR3 spans 15 residues. Trimming pared 0 bases from V and 2 bases from J, leaving 11 bases between. Germline CDR1 and CDR2: SGHRS and YFSETQ. The DNA read from the CDR3 is TGCGCCAGCAGCTTGGGGGTGACAGGTCAAGAGACC. It yields the protein CASSLGVTGQET. The full CDR3 reads CASSLGVTGQETQYF. The full variable domain, with the rest looked up from reference TRBV5-1 and TRBJ2-5, is KAGVTQTPRYLIKTRGQQVTLSCSPISGHRSVSWYQQTPGQGLQFLFEYFSETQRNKGNFPGRFSGRQFSNSRSEMNVSTLELGDSALYLCASSLGVTGQETQYFGPGTRLLVL.

In regard to this clone: Sequencing ends 3 residues short of the CDR3 end; the germline J gene provides the rest. The chain carries TRBV2 and TRBJ2-2; the D gene is possibly TRBD1 (7 bases). CDR1 and CDR2 from the germline V gene are SNHLY and FYNNEI. CDR3 size: 15 residues. The CDR3 spells CASSPYRQGGEKLFF. Partial CDR3 DNA: TGTGCCAGCAGCCCCTACCGGCAGGGGGGAGAAAAG.

Note on this clone: From the germline J gene comes the end of the CDR3, since the read stops 3 residues before it. The rearrangement uses TRBV6-2 or TRBV6-3 and TRBJ1-6, with unresolved D. Germline V gene data show CDR1 as MNHEY and CDR2 as SVGEGT. This CDR3 contains 11 residues. The V gene lost 7 bases and the J gene lost 10 bases, with 8 bases spanning the gap. The sequenced part of the CDR3 DNA is TGTGCCAGCACTAGTTCATCACCC. Translated, it gives CASTSSSP. The entire CDR3 sequence reads CASTSSSPLHF.

About this clone: The CDR3 end falls 3 residues outside the read, so it is completed with the germline J gene. The chain couples TRBV3-1 (or the pseudogene TRBV3-2) to TRBJ2-3, with 7 bases lining up with TRBD2. Looked up from germline, CDR1 is LGHDT and CDR2 is YNNKEL (reference sequence). V lost 4 bases and J lost 6; bases outside the gene matches: 13. The length of the CDR3 is 16 residues. CDR3 loop: CASSPPGLPIRDTQYF. The CDR3 bases that were read are TGTGCCAGCAGCCCCCCGGGACTACCCATTCGCGATACG.

Details on this clone: The read falls 3 residues short of the CDR3 end, and the missing part is taken from the germline J gene. The chain couples TRBV7-8 to TRBJ1-1, with D hard to call. Germline CDR1 and CDR2: SGHVS and FQNEAQ. The CDR3 is 16 amino acids. Trimming cost V 1 base and J 0 bases, with 12 bases left between them. Partial CDR3 DNA: TGTGCCAGCAGCTTAGTTGCGGGGAGGGTGAACACTGAA. Translating it yields CASSLVAGRVNTE. The entire CDR3 protein reads CASSLVAGRVNTEAFF. Full variable domain (missing parts from reference TRBV7-8 and TRBJ1-1): GAGVSQSPRYKVAKRGQDVALRCDPISGHVSLFWYQQALGQGPEFLTYFQNEAQLDKSGLPSDRFFAERPEGSVSTLKIQRTQQEDSAVYLCASSLVAGRVNTEAFFGQGTRLTVV.

Considering frequency, this clone is medium-sized. The read is 3 residues too short to cover the CDR3 end, so that end is filled in from the germline J gene. The rearrangement links TRBV15 to TRBJ2-5, with 10 bases identical to TRBD1. The CDR3 consists of 15 residues. Germline lookup yields CDR1 LNHNV and CDR2 YYDKDF (reference sequence). With V trimmed by 3 bases and J by 4 bases, 5 bases remained unmatched. The CDR3 here is CATSRATGGGETQYF. Incomplete CDR3 DNA: TGTGCCACCAGCAGGGCGACAGGGGGCGGAGAGACC.

Comment on this clone: The read ends 3 residues before the CDR3 terminus; that terminus is restored from the germline J gene. Other DNA sequences in the same sample also yield this CDR3. This chain uses TRBV7-3 with TRBJ1-2; D is perhaps TRBD1 (5 bases). In germline, CDR1 is SGHTA, CDR2 FQGTGA. This CDR3 region has 13 residues. CDR3 DNA, as far as it was read: TGTGCCAGCAGCTTAACTAGTGGGGGGGTA. The encoded protein is CASSLTSGGV. The full CDR3 reads CASSLTSGGVYTF.

The CDR3 here is CASSPLSTNEKLFF. CDR3 DNA, as far as it was read: TGTGCCAGCTCACCGCTATCAACTAATGAAAAA. The gene calls are TRBV18 and TRBJ1-4; no firm D call. Read data end 3 residues before the CDR3 end; the end is taken from the germline J gene. The CDR3 extends over 14 amino acids. Germline V gene data show CDR1 as KGHSH and CDR2 as LQKENI. V lost 3 bases to trimming and J lost 0 bases, with 5 bases between them.

Note on this clone: At one boundary the junction diverges from the germline segment, which might be a read error. Other nucleotide sequences in the sample specify the same CDR3. CDR3 DNA, as far as it was read: TGCAGCGGCGTGACAGGGGGCGTCGGAAACACA. Translating it yields CSGVTGGVGNT. The CDR3, in full, reads CSGVTGGVGNTIYF. The rearrangement joins TRBV29-1 to TRBJ1-3; 10 positions match TRBD1. The read terminates 3 residues ahead of where the CDR3 ends, so the germline J gene completes it. Per germline, CDR1 SQVTM and CDR2 ANQGSEA. This CDR3 is 14 amino acids long.

Worth noting for this clone: One end of the junction is discordant with germline, which a read error may explain. The read terminates 3 residues ahead of where the CDR3 ends, so the germline J gene completes it. This sequence joins TRBV6-2 or TRBV6-3 and TRBJ2-3, with 9 bases that match TRBD1. Germline assignment: CDR1 MNHEY and CDR2 SVGEGT. The CDR3 runs 16 residues. The CDR3 loop is CAGSDRDRDFRDTQYF. Partial CDR3 DNA: TGTGCCGGCAGCGATCGGGACAGGGACTTTCGGGATACG.

As to this clone: The read gets to within 3 residues of the CDR3 end, and the germline J gene fills in the rest. The V call is TRBV5-4, the J call TRBJ1-1, with 8 positions matching TRBD1. Looked up from germline, CDR1 is SGHNT and CDR2 is YYREEE (reference sequence). V shed 6 bases, J shed 0 bases, and the junction held 4 bases outside the gene matches. This CDR3 has 14 residues. The CDR3 region is CASTGTGMNTEAFF. The sequenced CDR3 bases are TGTGCCAGCACCGGGACAGGCATGAACACTGAA.

With respect to this clone: Mismatch with germline at one junction end may stem from a read error. The read stops 3 residues short of the end of the CDR3; the missing end is completed from the germline J gene. The same CDR3 arises from other DNA sequences in this sample as well. The chain employs TRBV19 and TRBJ1-3; 7 nucleotides match TRBD1. From germline, CDR1 is LNHDA and CDR2 SQIVND (reference sequence). The CDR3 consists of 14 residues. The CDR3 spells CASNHRGNGNTIYF. CDR3 bases read: TGTGCCAGTAACCACAGGGGAAATGGAAACACA.

Points on this clone: The read ends 3 residues early relative to the CDR3; the germline J gene fills the gap. This chain joins TRBV6-2 or TRBV6-3 and TRBJ2-7; 8 bases fit TRBD1. The germline CDR1 and CDR2 sequences are MNHEY and SVGEGT. The CDR3 is 15 amino acids. Unmatched junction bases numbered 7, after V lost 6 bases and J lost 0 bases. The part of the CDR3 DNA that was read is TGTGCCAGCAGAAGACCGGACAGGGTCTCCTACGAG. This encodes CASRRPDRVSYE. In full, the CDR3 reads CASRRPDRVSYEQYF.